This T cell receptor beta chain is drawn from a study of cytomegalovirus exposure and HLA in healthy donors. Overall study findings and caveats: Sequence variants that were highly shared formed a cluster that was likely a sequencing artifact. Later work found that TCR association rates differed between HLA loci; DRB1 had the most and HLA-C the fewest.

This CDR3 region has 14 residues. V was trimmed by 2 bases and J by 6 bases, leaving 11 bases between them. CDR1 is ENHRY and CDR2 is SYGVKD in the germline V gene. This clone was counted only a few times. Its antigen is undetermined. Primers for the PCR totalled 60 Vbeta and 13 Jbeta. As originally analysed: Per a later analysis, the number of unique TCR beta chains was roughly 80 million, of which around 9.9 million were shared. Sequencing used immunoSEQ multiplex PCR; TCRdb keeps in-frame clones, though not all of them. From that table come the V and J calls and clone size; the DNA was used to work out D and trimming. The sample holds under 200,000 clones, around 80% seen once.

Source material: PBMCs. The V gene is TRBV10-3, the J gene TRBJ1-5, with D possibly TRBD1 on 5 matching bases. The clonotype originates from a female donor in good health and CMV-seronegative. The CDR3 DNA is TGTGCCATCAGTGAGGCAGGGTTGGGTCAGCCCCAGCATTTT. Translating gives CAISEAGLGQPQHF.